A single sample is the source of the 2 T cell receptor beta chains below, sequenced in a study of early T cells in non-severe SARS-CoV-2 infection. MiXCR, applied by TCRdb to the 5' RACE reads, yields one record per CDR3 protein. Counted here are 70,000 or so distinct CDR3 sequences, around an eighth occurring once; the ten biggest clones make up roughly 1.2%. Sequencing used whole blood. All receptors come from an adult who was a healthcare worker with PCR-confirmed SARS-CoV-2 infection or an uninfected control (not recorded which).

This clonotype was detected ten times or more. The rearrangement links TRBV11-2 to TRBJ2-2; no reliable D call. This CDR3 spans 12 amino acids. Germline CDR1 is SGHAT and CDR2 is FQNNGV. The germline V and J ends were trimmed by 5 bases and 0 bases, with 1 base remaining between them. CDR3 residues: CASSANTGELFF. As DNA, the CDR3 is TGTGCCAGCAGCGCGAACACCGGGGAGCTGTTTTTT.

The CDR3 DNA follows: TGTGCCAGCGCTAAACTCTTCGGGGGTGGACAGCCCCAGCATTTT. Translation gives CASAKLFGGGQPQHF. The V call is TRBV28, the J call TRBJ1-5, with a tentative D call TRBD1 (5 bases). Trimming left V 8 bases short and J 7 bases short, with 21 bases between. This CDR3 is 15 amino acids long. In germline, CDR1 is MDHEN, CDR2 SYDVKM. Full variable domain (outside the CDR3, taken from reference TRBV28 and TRBJ1-5): DVKVTQSSRYLVKRTGEKVFLECVQDMDHENMFWYRQDPGLGLRLIYFSYDVKMKEKGDIPEGYSVSREKKERFSLILESASTNQTSMYLCASAKLFGGGQPQHFGDGTRLSIL.